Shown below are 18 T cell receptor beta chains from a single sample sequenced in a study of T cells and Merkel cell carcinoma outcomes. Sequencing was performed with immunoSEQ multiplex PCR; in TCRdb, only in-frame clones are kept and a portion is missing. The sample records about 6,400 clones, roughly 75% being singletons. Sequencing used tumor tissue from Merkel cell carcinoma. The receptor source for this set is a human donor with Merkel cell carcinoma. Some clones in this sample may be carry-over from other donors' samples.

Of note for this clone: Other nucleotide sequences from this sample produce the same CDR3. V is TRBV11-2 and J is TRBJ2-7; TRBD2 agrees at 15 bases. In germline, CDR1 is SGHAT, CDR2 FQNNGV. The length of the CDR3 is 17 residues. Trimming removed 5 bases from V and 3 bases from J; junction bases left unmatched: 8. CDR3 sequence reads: CASSQGTSGRSSYEQYF. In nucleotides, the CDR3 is TGTGCCAGCAGCCAAGGGACTAGCGGGAGGAGTAGCTACGAGCAGTACTTC.

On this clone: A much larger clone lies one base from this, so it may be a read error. The CDR3 sequence: CASSFGQTAETFF. In DNA form, the CDR3 reads TGTGCCAGCAGCTTCGGACAGACTGCTGAAACTTTCTTT. V usage is TRBV7-9 and J usage is TRBJ1-1; possibly TRBD1 for D (6 bases). This CDR3 is 13 amino acids long. Germline-derived CDR1 and CDR2 are SEHNR and FQNEAQ (reference sequence).

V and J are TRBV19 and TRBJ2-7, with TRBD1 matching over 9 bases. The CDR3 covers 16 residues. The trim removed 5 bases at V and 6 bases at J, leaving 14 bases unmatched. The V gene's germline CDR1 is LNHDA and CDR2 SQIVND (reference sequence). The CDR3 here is CASSAGTGTARGEQYF. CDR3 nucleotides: TGTGCCAGTAGTGCAGGGACAGGGACAGCGCGAGGCGAGCAGTACTTC.

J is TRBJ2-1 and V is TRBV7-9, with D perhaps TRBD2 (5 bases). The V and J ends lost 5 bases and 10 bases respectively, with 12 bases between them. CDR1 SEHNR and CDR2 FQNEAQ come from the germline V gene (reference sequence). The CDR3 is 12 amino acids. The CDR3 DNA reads TGTGCCAGCAGCCGCGAGCGGATGGAGCAGTTCTTC. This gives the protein CASSRERMEQFF.

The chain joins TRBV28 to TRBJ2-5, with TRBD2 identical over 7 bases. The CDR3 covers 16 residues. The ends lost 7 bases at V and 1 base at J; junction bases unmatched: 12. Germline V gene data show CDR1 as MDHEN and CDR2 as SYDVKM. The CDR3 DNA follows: TGTGCCAGCACTAGTTTCGGAGCGGGGTCCCAAGAGACCCAGTACTTC. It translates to CASTSFGAGSQETQYF.

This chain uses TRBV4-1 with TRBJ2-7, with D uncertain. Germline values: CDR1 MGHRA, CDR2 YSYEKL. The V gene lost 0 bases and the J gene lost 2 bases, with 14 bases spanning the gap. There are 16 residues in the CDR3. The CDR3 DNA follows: TGCGCCAGCAGCCAAGAAGGTGGAACTAACACCTACGAGCAGTACTTC. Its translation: CASSQEGGTNTYEQYF.

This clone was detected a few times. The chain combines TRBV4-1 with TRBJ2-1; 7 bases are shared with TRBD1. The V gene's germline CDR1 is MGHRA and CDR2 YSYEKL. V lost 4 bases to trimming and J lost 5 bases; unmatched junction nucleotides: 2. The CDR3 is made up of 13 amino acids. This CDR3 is CASSRQGNNEQFF. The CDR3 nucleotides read TGCGCCAGCAGCCGACAGGGAAACAATGAGCAGTTCTTC.

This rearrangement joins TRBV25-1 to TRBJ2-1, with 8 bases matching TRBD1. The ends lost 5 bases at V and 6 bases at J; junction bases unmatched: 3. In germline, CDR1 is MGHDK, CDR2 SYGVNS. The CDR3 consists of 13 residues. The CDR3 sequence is CASSKQGGNEQFF. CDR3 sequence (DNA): TGTGCCAGCAGTAAACAGGGGGGCAATGAGCAGTTCTTC.

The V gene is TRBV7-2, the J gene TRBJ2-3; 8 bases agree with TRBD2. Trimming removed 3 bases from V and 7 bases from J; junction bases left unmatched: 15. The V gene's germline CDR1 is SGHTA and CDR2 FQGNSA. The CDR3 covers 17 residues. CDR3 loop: CASSLLAGRQSGHTQYF. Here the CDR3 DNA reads TGTGCCAGCAGCTTGCTAGCGGGCCGACAATCGGGTCATACGCAGTATTTT.

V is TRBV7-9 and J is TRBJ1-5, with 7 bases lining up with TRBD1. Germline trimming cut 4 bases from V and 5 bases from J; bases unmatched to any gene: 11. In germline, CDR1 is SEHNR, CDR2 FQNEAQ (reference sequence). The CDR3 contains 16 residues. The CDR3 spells CASSSGRTGRDQPQHF. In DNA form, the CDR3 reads TGTGCCAGCAGCTCCGGCCGGACAGGAAGAGATCAGCCCCAGCATTTT. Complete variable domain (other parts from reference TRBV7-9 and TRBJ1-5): DTGVSQNPRHKITKRGQNVTFRCDPISEHNRLYWYRQTLGQGPEFLTYFQNEAQLEKSRLLSDRFSAERPKGSFSTLEIQRTEQGDSAMYLCASSSGRTGRDQPQHFGDGTRLSIL.

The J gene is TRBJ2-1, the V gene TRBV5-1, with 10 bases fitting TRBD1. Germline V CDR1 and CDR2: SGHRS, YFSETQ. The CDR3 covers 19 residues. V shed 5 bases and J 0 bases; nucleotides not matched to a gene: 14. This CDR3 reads CASSHTGTGERSSYNEQFF. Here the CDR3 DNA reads TGCGCCAGCAGTCATACCGGGACAGGGGAGAGGAGCTCCTACAATGAGCAGTTCTTC.

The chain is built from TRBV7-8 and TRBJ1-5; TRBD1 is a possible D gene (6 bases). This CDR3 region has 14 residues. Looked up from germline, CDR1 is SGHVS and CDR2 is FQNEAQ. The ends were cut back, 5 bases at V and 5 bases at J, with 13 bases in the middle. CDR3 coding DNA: TGTGCCAGCAGCCCAGACAGGTCACATCAGCCCCAGCATTTT. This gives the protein CASSPDRSHQPQHF. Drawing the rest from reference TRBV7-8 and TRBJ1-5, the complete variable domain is GAGVSQSPRYKVAKRGQDVALRCDPISGHVSLFWYQQALGQGPEFLTYFQNEAQLDKSGLPSDRFFAERPEGSVSTLKIQRTQQEDSAVYLCASSPDRSHQPQHFGDGTRLSIL.

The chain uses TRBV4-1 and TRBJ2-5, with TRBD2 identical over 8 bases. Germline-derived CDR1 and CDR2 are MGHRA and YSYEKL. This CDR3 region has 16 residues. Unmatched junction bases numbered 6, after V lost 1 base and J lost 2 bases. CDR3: CASSQGSSGSQETQYF. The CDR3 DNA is TGCGCCAGCAGCCAAGGATCTAGCGGGTCTCAAGAGACCCAGTACTTC.

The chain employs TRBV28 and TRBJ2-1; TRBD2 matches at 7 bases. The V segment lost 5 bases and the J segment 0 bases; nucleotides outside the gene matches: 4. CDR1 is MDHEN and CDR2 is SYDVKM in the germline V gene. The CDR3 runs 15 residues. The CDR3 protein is CASSLAEFSYNEQFF. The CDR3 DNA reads TGTGCCAGCAGTCTAGCGGAATTCTCCTACAATGAGCAGTTCTTC.

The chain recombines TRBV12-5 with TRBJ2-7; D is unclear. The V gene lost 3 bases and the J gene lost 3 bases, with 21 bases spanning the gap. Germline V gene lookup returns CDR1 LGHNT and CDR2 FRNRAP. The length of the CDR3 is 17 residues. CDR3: CASGFPDRYRPYYEQYF. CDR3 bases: TGTGCTAGTGGTTTTCCGGATCGGTACAGACCCTACTACGAGCAGTACTTC. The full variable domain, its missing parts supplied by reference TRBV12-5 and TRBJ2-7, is DARVTQTPRHKVTEMGQEVTMRCQPILGHNTVFWYRQTMMQGLELLAYFRNRAPLDDSGMPKDRFSAEMPDATLATLKIQPSEPRDSAVYFCASGFPDRYRPYYEQYFGPGTRLTVT.

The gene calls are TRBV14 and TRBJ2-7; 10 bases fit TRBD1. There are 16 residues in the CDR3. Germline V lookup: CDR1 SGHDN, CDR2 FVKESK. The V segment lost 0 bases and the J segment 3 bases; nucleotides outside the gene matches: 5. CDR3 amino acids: CASSQDIGTGVYEQYF. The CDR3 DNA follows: TGTGCCAGCAGCCAAGATATAGGGACAGGGGTCTACGAGCAGTACTTC. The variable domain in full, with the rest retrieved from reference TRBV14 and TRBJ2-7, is EAGVTQFPSHSVIEKGQTVTLRCDPISGHDNLYWYRRVMGKEIKFLLHFVKESKQDESGMPNNRFLAERTGGTYSTLKVQPAELEDSGVYFCASSQDIGTGVYEQYFGPGTRLTVT.

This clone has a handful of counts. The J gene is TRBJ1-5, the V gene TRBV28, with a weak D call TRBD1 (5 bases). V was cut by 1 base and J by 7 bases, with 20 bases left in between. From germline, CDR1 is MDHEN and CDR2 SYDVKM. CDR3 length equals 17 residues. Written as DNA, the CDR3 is TGTGCCAGCAGTTTATTGGGGGGTGGAGGGTCGAGGCAGCCCCAGCATTTT. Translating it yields CASSLLGGGGSRQPQHF.

The CDR3 nucleotides read TGTGCCAGTAGTATAGATCGGAGGACATTAAATCAGCCCCAGCATTTT. Amino acids: CASSIDRRTLNQPQHF. The rearrangement joins TRBV19 to TRBJ1-5, with TRBD1 as a possible D gene (5 bases). Deletions cut 0 bases from V and 4 bases from J, with 13 bases between. The V gene's germline CDR1 is LNHDA and CDR2 SQIVND (reference sequence). This CDR3 spans 16 amino acids.